What follows are 26 T cell receptor beta chains derived from one specimen sequenced in a study of shared clonotypes between healthy human individuals. The method was immunoSEQ multiplex PCR; TCRdb's version includes in-frame clones alone and lacks a portion of them. This sample has millions of clones, with more than 90% found just once. The sequenced material came from naive CD4+ T cells sorted from blood. Subset in this sample: CD45RA+ positively selected. These receptor sequences come from a man aged 18 to 35 in good health.

J is TRBJ2-6 and V is TRBV28; tentatively, D is TRBD2 (6 bases). Germline loops: CDR1 MDHEN, CDR2 SYDVKM. The germline V and J ends were trimmed by 3 bases and 2 bases, with 11 bases remaining between them. This CDR3 contains 16 residues. The CDR3 here is CASSFRRGAGANVLTF. The CDR3 coding sequence is TGTGCCAGCAGTTTTCGGAGGGGAGCTGGGGCCAACGTCCTGACTTTC. The full variable domain, completed using reference TRBV28 and TRBJ2-6, is DVKVTQSSRYLVKRTGEKVFLECVQDMDHENMFWYRQDPGLGLRLIYFSYDVKMKEKGDIPEGYSVSREKKERFSLILESASTNQTSMYLCASSFRRGAGANVLTFGAGSRLTVL.

V and J are TRBV5-6 and TRBJ1-1; 7 bases are shared with TRBD1. Unmatched junction bases numbered 8, after V lost 5 bases and J lost 1 base. The germline V gene has CDR1 SGHDT and CDR2 YYEEEE. This CDR3 is built from 15 residues. CDR3 loop: CASSLGTVKNTEAFF. The CDR3 coding sequence is TGTGCCAGCAGTTTAGGGACAGTTAAGAACACTGAAGCTTTCTTT.

This clone has just a few counts. CDR3 DNA sequence: TGCGCCAGCAGCCAAGAGTTTAATTCACCCCTCCACTTT. Protein sequence: CASSQEFNSPLHF. The genes are TRBV4-3 and TRBJ1-6; D gene ambiguous. The germline V gene has CDR1 LGHNA and CDR2 YSLEER. With 0 bases removed from V and 6 bases from J, the gap between germline ends came to 3 bases. The CDR3 consists of 13 residues.

The V gene is TRBV19, the J gene TRBJ2-1, with 7 bases lining up with TRBD2. The CDR3 contains 12 residues. Per germline, CDR1 LNHDA and CDR2 SQIVND (reference sequence). The V segment lost 3 bases and the J segment 7 bases; nucleotides outside the gene matches: 0. This chain's CDR3 is CASSIGGNEQFF. CDR3 nucleotide sequence: TGTGCCAGTAGTATCGGGGGGAATGAGCAGTTCTTC.

This clone was seen just once. The chain joins TRBV30 to TRBJ1-2, with TRBD1 as a possible D gene (6 bases). There are 13 residues in the CDR3. The V gene's germline CDR1 is GTSNPN and CDR2 SVGIG (reference sequence). V lost 5 bases and J lost 4, with 14 bases in between. CDR3: CAWGAGEAYGYTF. CDR3 DNA: TGTGCCTGGGGGGCAGGGGAGGCCTATGGCTACACCTTC.

The V gene is TRBV7-2, the J gene TRBJ2-1; D is unclear. The germline V gene has CDR1 SGHTA and CDR2 FQGNSA. The length of the CDR3 is 12 residues. Between the trimmed V and J ends, which lost 6 bases and 7 bases, there was a span of 10 bases. The CDR3 nucleotides read TGTGCCAGCAGTCTTCATAAGAATGAGCAGTTCTTC. This encodes CASSLHKNEQFF.

This chain connects TRBV10-3 to TRBJ2-7; D is perhaps TRBD2 (5 bases). The CDR3 covers 14 residues. CDR1 is ENHRY and CDR2 is SYGVKD in the germline V gene. Trimming took off 2 bases at V and 4 bases at J, with 12 bases between the two ends. The DNA of the CDR3 is TGTGCCATCAGTGAGGCGAGGGTTAATTACGAGCAGTACTTC. The encoded protein is CAISEARVNYEQYF.

The rearrangement links TRBV2 to TRBJ2-7, with 7 bases aligning to TRBD1. Germline-derived CDR1 and CDR2 are SNHLY and FYNNEI. The CDR3 consists of 13 residues. Trimming took 7 bases from V and 2 from J; bases not matched to a gene: 5. CDR3 nucleotides: TGTGCCAGCACCCCAGGACAGGCCTACGAGCAGTACTTC. Amino acids: CASTPGQAYEQYF.

The chain carries TRBV6-5 and TRBJ1-2; the D is unclear. Trimming cost V 6 bases and J 4 bases, with 15 bases left between them. This CDR3 comprises 14 residues. The V gene's germline CDR1 is MNHEY and CDR2 SVGAGI. The CDR3 protein is CASRAERASYGYTF. The CDR3 DNA sequence: TGTGCCAGCAGAGCAGAGAGGGCCTCCTATGGCTACACCTTC.

Comments on this clone: Other DNA sequences in this sample translate to the same CDR3. The gene calls are TRBV18 and TRBJ1-3; D might be TRBD1 (6 bases). Germline-derived CDR1 and CDR2 are KGHSH and LQKENI. V shed 3 bases and J shed 1 base, with 7 bases lying between them. The CDR3 spans 14 residues. The CDR3: CASSPGASGNTIYF. CDR3 bases: TGTGCCAGCTCACCGGGGGCGTCTGGAAACACCATATATTTT.

The chain uses TRBV30 and TRBJ1-3, with D hard to call. Per germline, CDR1 GTSNPN and CDR2 SVGIG (reference sequence). The CDR3 has 13 residues. Between the trimmed V and J ends, which lost 2 bases and 0 bases, there was a span of 5 bases. CDR3 protein: CAWSFHSGNTIYF. The CDR3 nucleotides are TGTGCCTGGAGTTTTCACTCTGGAAACACCATATATTTT.

This chain links TRBV9 with TRBJ2-7; tentatively, D is TRBD1 or TRBD2 (6 bases each). The germline CDR1 and CDR2 sequences are SGDLS and YYNGEE. The CDR3 runs 15 residues. V was trimmed by 0 bases and J by 4 bases, leaving 14 bases between them. CDR3 amino acids: CASSVEWGAGYEQYF. The CDR3 coding sequence is TGTGCCAGCAGCGTAGAGTGGGGGGCCGGGTACGAGCAGTACTTC.

The rearrangement uses TRBV6-1 and TRBJ1-2, with a weak D call TRBD1 (5 bases). V was pared by 6 bases and J by 3 bases, with 14 bases between. The CDR3 runs to 14 residues. Per the germline V gene, CDR1 is MNHNS and CDR2 is SASEGT. The CDR3 nucleotides read TGTGCCAGCAGGAGGGGCAGGGTAGACTATGGCTACACCTTC. Translation gives CASRRGRVDYGYTF.

The genes are TRBV30 and TRBJ1-5, with 9 bases aligning to TRBD1. The CDR3 extends over 15 amino acids. CDR1 is GTSNPN and CDR2 is SVGIG in the germline V gene (reference sequence). V shed 0 bases and J 7 bases; nucleotides not matched to a gene: 7. The CDR3 spells CAWSVFGTGYQPQHF. CDR3 DNA sequence: TGTGCCTGGAGTGTATTTGGGACAGGGTACCAGCCCCAGCATTTT.

In its sample, this clone was seen a few times. This rearrangement joins TRBV30 to TRBJ1-6; D might be TRBD1 (6 bases). Per germline, CDR1 GTSNPN and CDR2 SVGIG (reference sequence). Trimming stripped 6 bases from V and 10 bases from J, with 13 bases between. The length of the CDR3 is 12 residues. This CDR3 reads CACQGQGSPLHF. The CDR3, as DNA: TGTGCCTGCCAGGGTCAGGGGTCACCCCTCCACTTT.

The chain uses TRBV4-2 and TRBJ2-3; 12 bases align to TRBD2. The CDR3 loop spans 16 amino acids. V lost 2 bases, J lost 5 bases, and 5 bases stayed unmatched. Germline CDR1 LGHNA, CDR2 YNFKEQ. The CDR3 loop reads CASSQTSGGFLDTQYF. The DNA of the CDR3 is TGTGCCAGCAGCCAAACTAGCGGGGGGTTCCTAGATACGCAGTATTTT.

As for this clone: Other DNA sequences in this specimen translate into the identical CDR3. The V gene is TRBV7-2, the J gene TRBJ2-2; 9 nucleotides agree with TRBD2. The CDR3 is 16 residues long. The V gene end was trimmed by 1 base and the J gene end by 5 bases; junction bases not matched to a gene: 5. Per the germline V gene, CDR1 is SGHTA and CDR2 is FQGNSA. CDR3 residues: CASSLVAGGLTGELFF. CDR3 in DNA: TGTGCCAGCAGCTTAGTTGCGGGAGGGTTAACCGGGGAGCTGTTTTTT. The whole variable domain, filled in from reference TRBV7-2 and TRBJ2-2, reads GAGVSQSPSNKVTEKGKDVELRCDPISGHTALYWYRQSLGQGLEFLIYFQGNSAPDKSGLPSDRFSAERTGGSVSTLTIQRTQQEDSAVYLCASSLVAGGLTGELFFGEGSRLTVL.

The CDR3 sequence: CATSRDIWTQKLFF. DNA of the CDR3: TGTGCCACCAGCAGAGATATTTGGACACAAAAACTGTTTTTT. The rearrangement joins TRBV15 to TRBJ1-4; tentative D call: TRBD1 (5 bases). Trimming stripped 0 bases from V and 9 bases from J, with 11 bases between. Germline CDR1 LNHNV, CDR2 YYDKDF (reference sequence). The CDR3 runs to 14 residues. Based on the CDR3 plus reference TRBV15 and TRBJ1-4, the full variable domain is DAMVIQNPRYQVTQFGKPVTLSCSQTLNHNVMYWYQQKSSQAPKLLFHYYDKDFNNEADTPDNFQSRRPNTSFCFLDIRSPGLGDTAMYLCATSRDIWTQKLFFGSGTQLSVL.

V gene TRBV28 combines with J gene TRBJ1-2, with D uncertain. The germline V and J ends were trimmed by 3 bases and 5 bases, with 10 bases remaining between them. Germline-derived CDR1 and CDR2 are MDHEN and SYDVKM. CDR3 length equals 13 residues. CDR3 DNA sequence: TGTGCCAGCAGTTTGAGGATCGGGTATGGCTACACCTTC. Translating gives CASSLRIGYGYTF.

The V gene is TRBV9, the J gene TRBJ2-7; tentatively, D is TRBD2 (6 bases). In germline, CDR1 is SGDLS, CDR2 YYNGEE. The CDR3 is 14 residues long. Trimming left V 4 bases short and J 1 base short, with 12 bases between. CDR3 amino acids: CASSLWGDSYEQYF. DNA for the CDR3: TGTGCCAGCAGCCTCTGGGGGGATTCCTACGAGCAGTACTTC.

The genes are TRBV4-1 and TRBJ1-2; D is uncertain. Trimming shortened V by 1 base and J by 3 bases, and 12 bases separated the two germline ends. There are 15 residues in the CDR3. Germline V gives CDR1 MGHRA, CDR2 YSYEKL. The CDR3 region is CASSQGKGNYYGYTF. The CDR3 DNA reads TGCGCCAGCAGCCAAGGGAAAGGGAATTACTATGGCTACACCTTC.

V is TRBV6-5 and J is TRBJ2-5; 14 bases are a match to TRBD2. Germline values: CDR1 MNHEY, CDR2 SVGAGI. The CDR3 extends over 15 amino acids. V lost 6 bases and J lost 9; bases outside the gene matches: 9. CDR3 sequence reads: CASSGLAGGGRAQYF. CDR3 nucleotide sequence: TGTGCCAGCAGCGGACTAGCGGGGGGCGGTCGGGCCCAGTACTTC.

In this sample, this clone turned up once. This chain connects TRBV6-5 to TRBJ2-1, with a weak D call TRBD1 (5 bases). The CDR3 has 15 amino acids. Per germline, CDR1 MNHEY and CDR2 SVGAGI. V dropped 2 bases and J dropped 3 bases, with 11 bases sitting between them. The DNA for the CDR3 is TGTGCCAGCAGTTACACAGGTTCCTACTACAATGAGCAGTTCTTC. Protein product: CASSYTGSYYNEQFF.

This CDR3 reads CASSYSWQNTGELFF. As DNA, the CDR3 is TGTGCCAGCAGCTACTCCTGGCAGAACACCGGGGAGCTGTTTTTT. The chain employs TRBV7-2 and TRBJ2-2; D call uncertain. This CDR3 is built from 15 residues. Germline-derived CDR1 and CDR2 are SGHTA and FQGNSA. V was cut by 4 bases and J by 1 base, with 10 bases left in between.

Turning to this clone: Other DNA variants within this sample encode the same CDR3. V gene TRBV5-1 combines with J gene TRBJ1-6; 12 bases are a match to TRBD1. V trimming: 3 bases; J trimming: 7 bases; junction bases outside the gene matches: 2. Germline CDR1 and CDR2: SGHRS and YFSETQ. This CDR3 is built from 15 residues. The CDR3 protein is CASSSGTGGNSPLHF. The CDR3 coding sequence is TGCGCCAGCAGCTCCGGGACAGGGGGCAATTCACCCCTCCACTTT.

The gene calls are TRBV2 and TRBJ2-7, with 8 bases lining up with TRBD2. The ends lost 3 bases at V and 0 bases at J; junction bases unmatched: 7. The length of the CDR3 is 16 residues. The germline gives CDR1 SNHLY, CDR2 FYNNEI. CDR3 sequence reads: CASSEGLAGLSYEQYF. Here the CDR3 DNA reads TGTGCCAGCAGTGAGGGTCTAGCGGGCCTCTCCTACGAGCAGTACTTC.